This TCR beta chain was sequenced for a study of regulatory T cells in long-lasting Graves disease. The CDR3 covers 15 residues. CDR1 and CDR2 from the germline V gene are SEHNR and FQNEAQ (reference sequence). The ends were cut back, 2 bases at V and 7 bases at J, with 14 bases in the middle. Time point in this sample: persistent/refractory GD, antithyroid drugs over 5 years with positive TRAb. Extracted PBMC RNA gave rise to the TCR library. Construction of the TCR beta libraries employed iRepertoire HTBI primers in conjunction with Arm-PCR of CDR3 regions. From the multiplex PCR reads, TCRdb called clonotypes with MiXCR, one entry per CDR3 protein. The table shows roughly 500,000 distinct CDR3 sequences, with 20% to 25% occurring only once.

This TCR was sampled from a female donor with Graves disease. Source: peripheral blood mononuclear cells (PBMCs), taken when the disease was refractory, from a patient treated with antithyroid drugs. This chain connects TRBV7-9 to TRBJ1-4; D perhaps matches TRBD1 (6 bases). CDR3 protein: CASSLQGGFVEKLFF. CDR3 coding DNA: TGTGCCAGCAGCTTACAAGGGGGTTTCGTTGAAAAACTGTTTTTT.